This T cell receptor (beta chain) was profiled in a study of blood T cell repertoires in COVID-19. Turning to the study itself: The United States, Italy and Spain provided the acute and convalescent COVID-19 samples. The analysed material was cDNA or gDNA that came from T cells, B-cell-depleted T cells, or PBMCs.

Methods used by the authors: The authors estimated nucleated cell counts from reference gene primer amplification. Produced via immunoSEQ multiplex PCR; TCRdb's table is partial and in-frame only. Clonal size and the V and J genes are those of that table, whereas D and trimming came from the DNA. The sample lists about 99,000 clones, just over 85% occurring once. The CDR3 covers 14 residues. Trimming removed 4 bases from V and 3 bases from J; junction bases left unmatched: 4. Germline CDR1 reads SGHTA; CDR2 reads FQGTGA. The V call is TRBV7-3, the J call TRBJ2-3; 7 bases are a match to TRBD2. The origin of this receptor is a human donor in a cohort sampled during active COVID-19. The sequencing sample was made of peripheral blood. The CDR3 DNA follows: TGTGCCAGCAGCTCAGGGAGGGTGACAGATACGCAGTATTTT. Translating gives CASSSGRVTDTQYF.